This is a list of T cell receptor beta chains from one sample in a study of CD8+CD57+ T cells in acquired aplastic anemia. A single record per CDR3 protein comes from TCRdb applying MiXCR to the reads. Of around 250,000 distinct CDR3 sequences in the sample, 70% to 85% were seen once. Sequencing used sorted CD4+, CD8+, or CD8+CD57+ T cells (not recorded which) from PBMCs. The receptors were sampled from a human donor with aplastic anemia. The CDR3 runs from the conserved cysteine through the conserved F or W. D genes are given only for firm matches. Clone sizes are given selectively: once, few, many, or a class where the clone is expanded.

CASSFRGRPFKETF,TGTGCCAGCAGCTTTAGGGGCAGACCATTTAAAGAGACCTTT,TRBJ1-6,NA,NA,TRBV7-9
CASSPGSDTQHFF,TGTGCCAGCAGCCCAGGGTCCGATACGCAGCATTTTTTT,TRBJ1-5,NA,NA,TRBV9
CASSFASASYTSHF,TGTGCCAGCAGCTTCGCGAGCGCCTCCTATACGTCACATTTT,TRBJ2-3,NA,NA,TRBV9
CSARDRETEAFF,TGCAGTGCTAGAGATCGCGAGACTGAGGCTTTCTTT,TRBJ1-1,NA,NA,TRBV20-1
CASSIHSGAYNEQFF,TGTGCCAGTAGTATTCATAGCGGCGCCTACAATGAGCAGTTCTTC,TRBJ2-1,NA,NA,TRBV11-2
CAISELSGGYEQYF,TGTGCCATCAGTGAGTTAAGCGGGGGATACGAGCAGTACTTC,TRBJ2-7,TRBD2,NA,TRBV10-3
CASSLAQGTYAQYF,TGTGCCAGCAGCTTAGCGCAGGGTACCTACGCGCAGTACTTC,TRBJ2-7,NA,NA,TRBV7-8
CASSFHSDGAFLSQYF,TGTGCCAGCAGCTTCCATTCAGACGGGGCATTCCTGTCCCAGTACTTC,TRBJ2-5,NA,NA,TRBV7-8
CASSEGSDTQHQHF,TGTGCCAGCAGCGAAGGGTCAGATACGCAGCACCAGCATTTT,TRBJ1-5,NA,NA,TRBV7-9
CASSLAPLAGQRFTF,TGTGCCAGCAGCTTGGCACCGCTCGCAGGCCAACGCTTTACCTTC,TRBJ1-2,NA,NA,TRBV7-8
CASSVWWTDNTGAFF,TGTGCCAGCAGCGTATGGTGGACAGATAACACCGGGGCTTTCTTT,TRBJ1-1,NA,NA,TRBV9
CASSQGGTGDSHF,TGTGCCAGCAGCCAAGGGGGTACAGGAGACTCGCACTTC,TRBJ1-2,NA,NA,TRBV7-3
CASGHGGADTQYF,TGTGCCAGCGGGCATGGAGGCGCAGATACGCAGTATTTT,TRBJ2-3,NA,once,TRBV7-2
CASRDTAASEAFF,TGTGCCAGCAGGGACACTGCAGCGAGTGAGGCTTTCTTT,TRBJ1-1,NA,once,TRBV2
CSVEGQGAYYGYTF,TGCAGCGTTGAGGGACAGGGGGCTTACTATGGCTACACCTTC,TRBJ1-2,TRBD1,once,TRBV29-1
CASSFQQGGGSEQQFF,TGTGCCAGCAGCTTTCAGCAAGGCGGGGGCAGCGAGCAGCAGTTCTTC,TRBJ2-1,NA,NA,TRBV7-9
CASSLDGGGFSEWFF,TGTGCCAGCAGCTTGGATGGCGGGGGGTTCTCAGAGTGGTTCTTC,TRBJ2-1,TRBD2,NA,TRBV5-6
CASSLEGEWTEAFF,TGTGCCAGCAGCTTGGAGGGGGAGTGGACTGAAGCTTTCTTT,TRBJ1-1,NA,NA,TRBV5-6
CASSLSPGTGDLTQHF,TGTGCCAGCAGCTTATCCCCGGGGACAGGGGATTTGACCCAGCATTTT,TRBJ1-5,TRBD1,NA,TRBV9
CASSEIAGGPGGETQYF,TGCGCCAGCAGTGAGATAGCGGGGGGGCCAGGAGGGGAGACCCAGTACTTC,TRBJ2-5,TRBD2,once,TRBV10-1
CASSFAGGYGANVLTF,TGTGCCAGCAGCTTTGCTGGTGGCTACGGGGCCAACGTCCTGACTTTC,TRBJ2-6,NA,NA,TRBV5-4
CASSLQGQGDEQYF,TGTGCCAGCAGTCTTCAGGGACAGGGAGACGAGCAGTACTTC,TRBJ2-7,TRBD1,NA,TRBV2
CASSMGSTQETQYF,TGTGCCAGCAGCATGGGCTCCACCCAAGAGACCCAGTACTTC,TRBJ2-5,NA,NA,TRBV11-1
CASSRAGAYSGSTIYF,TGTGCCAGCAGTAGGGCAGGGGCCTACTCTGGAAGCACCATATATTTT,TRBJ1-3,NA,few,TRBV6-1
CASSLGGYSNQPQHF,TGTGCCAGCAGCTTGGGAGGGTATAGCAATCAGCCCCAGCATTTT,TRBJ1-5,NA,many,TRBV5-6
CASSNNGQGGTEAF,TGTGCCAGCAGCAATAACGGACAGGGCGGGACTGAAGCTTTC,TRBJ2-5,TRBD1,NA,TRBV7-9
CASSPDGNYGYTVLTF,TGTGCCAGCAGCCCGGACGGGAACTATGGCTACACCGTCCTGACTTTC,TRBJ2-6,NA,NA,TRBV7-3
CASSLISGGKDTQYF,TGTGCCAGCAGCTTAATAAGCGGGGGGAAGGATACGCAGTATTTT,TRBJ2-3,TRBD2,NA,TRBV7-3
CASGVAGAGAEQFF,TGTGCCAGCGGGGTCGCGGGCGCGGGAGCGGAGCAGTTCTTC,TRBJ2-1,TRBD2,NA,TRBV2
CASSLGLTGKVDAFF,TGTGCCAGCAGCTTAGGTCTGACAGGGAAAGTTGACGCTTTCTTT,TRBJ1-1,TRBD1,NA,TRBV7-2
CASSLVPGELVFVLTF,TGTGCCAGCAGCTTAGTCCCTGGGGAGCTGGTTTTTGTACTGACTTTC,TRBJ2-6,NA,NA,TRBV7-9
CASGGAGNIQYLYF,TGTGCCAGCGGAGGAGCTGGGAACATTCAGTACTTGTACTTC,TRBJ2-5,NA,NA,TRBV9
CSALAPKSFYEQYF,TGCAGTGCTTTGGCCCCCAAGTCCTTTTACGAGCAGTACTTC,TRBJ2-7,NA,NA,TRBV20-1
CASSFQRSCGTDEQFF,TGTGCCAGCAGCTTTCAAAGAAGCTGCGGGACCGACGAGCAGTTCTTC,TRBJ2-1,NA,NA,TRBV7-9
CSAQDTVNYGYTF,TGCAGTGCTCAAGACACAGTAAACTATGGCTACACCTTC,TRBJ1-2,NA,NA,TRBV20-1
CASSFGRSGGHDEQFF,TGTGCCAGCAGCTTTGGAAGAAGCGGCGGGCACGATGAGCAGTTCTTC,TRBJ2-1,NA,NA,TRBV7-9
CASTDGGTDTQHSQQF,TGTGCCAGCACGGACGGGGGCACAGATACGCAGCATTCCCAGCAATTT,TRBJ1-5,NA,NA,TRBV2
CASAGTSGADYGYTF,TGTGCCAGCGCCGGGACTAGCGGCGCCGACTATGGCTACACCTTC,TRBJ1-2,NA,once,TRBV11-2
CASSSDRVLSPHFF,TGTGCCAGCAGCTCGGACAGGGTACTTTCACCCCACTTCTTC,TRBJ2-1,TRBD1,NA,TRBV7-6
CASSSQRKPGSDEF,TGTGCCAGCAGCTCACAAAGAAAGCCGGGGAGCGATGAGTTC,TRBJ2-5,NA,NA,TRBV7-8
CASSAARTRDTQDF,TGTGCCAGCAGCGCGGCCAGGACTCGCGATACGCAGGATTTT,TRBJ2-3,NA,NA,TRBV7-9
CASSVAGSYGANDAFF,TGTGCCAGCAGCGTAGCGGGTAGCTACGGGGCCAATGACGCTTTCTTT,TRBJ1-1,NA,NA,TRBV7-9
CARLRRGDLLWTF,TGTGCCCGCCTCCGGCGGGGGGACCTTCTATGGACCTTC,TRBJ1-2,NA,NA,TRBV7-3
CATSYTRTGPNGNEQFF,TGTGCCACCAGCTATACCAGGACAGGTCCGAATGGGAATGAGCAGTTCTTC,TRBJ2-1,TRBD1,NA,TRBV5-4
CAGSTRSYQETQYF,TGTGCCGGCAGCACTAGATCGTACCAAGAGACCCAGTACTTC,TRBJ2-5,NA,NA,TRBV7-9
CASSQDPGTGAYEQYF,TGCGCCAGCAGCCAAGATCCCGGGACAGGGGCCTACGAGCAGTACTTC,TRBJ2-7,TRBD1,NA,TRBV4-3
CATSRGGEGEIQYF,TGTGCCACCAGCAGAGGCGGCGAGGGGGAGATCCAGTACTTC,TRBJ2-5,NA,NA,TRBV15
CASSVASVTQYFVLTF,NA,TRBJ2-6,NA,NA,TRBV9
CASSFQRSADYGYTF,TGTGCCAGCAGCTTTCAAAGAAGCGCCGACTATGGCTACACCTTC,TRBJ1-2,NA,few,TRBV11-2
CASSPRIADYEQYF,TGTGCCAGCTCCCCCAGGATAGCGGACTACGAGCAGTACTTC,TRBJ2-7,NA,NA,TRBV7-8
CASSQLGQTAPLHF,TGCGCCAGCAGCCAATTAGGACAGACTGCACCGCTCCACTTT,TRBJ1-6,NA,NA,TRBV7-8
CSGGAGGETQYF,TGCAGCGGGGGTGCTGGTGGGGAGACCCAGTACTTC,TRBJ2-5,NA,NA,TRBV29-1
CASSEVVFDTQYF,TGTGCCAGCAGCGAAGTCGTATTTGATACGCAGTATTTT,TRBJ2-3,NA,NA,TRBV11-2
CASSLGTYNSPLHVLTF,TGTGCCAGCAGCTTGGGGACCTATAATTCACCCCTCCACGTCCTGACTTTC,TRBJ2-6,NA,NA,TRBV7-9
CASSLTGGADKRYTF,TGTGCCAGCAGCTTGACGGGGGGCGCCGACAAGCGCTACACCTTC,TRBJ1-2,NA,NA,TRBV7-2
CASSFEQDFGTGTF,NA,TRBJ2-3,NA,NA,TRBV7-6
CASSETCGRMQETQYF,TGCGCCAGCAGTGAGACGTGTGGACGGATGCAAGAGACCCAGTACTTC,TRBJ2-5,NA,NA,TRBV10-1
CASSQGGGGVQDEQIF,TGTGCCAGCAGCCAGGGGGGCGGCGGCGTCCAGGATGAGCAGATCTTC,TRBJ2-7,NA,NA,TRBV7-3